In this sample, the clone carrying this T cell receptor beta chain turned up once. Its target is not known. The sample comes from a study of graft-versus-host responses after intestinal transplantation. Whole-study context: Transplantation in recipients was multivisceral, liver-intestinal, or isolated intestinal. All of the recipients had induction that used anti-thymocyte globulin, then tacrolimus and steroids for approximately 3 years.

The CDR3 has 19 amino acids. Trimming removed 0 bases from V and 6 bases from J, with 23 bases in between. Germline CDR1 and CDR2: MGHRA and YSYEKL. Study-wide results and limits: Patients who carried graft-donor T cell macrochimerism also had high graft-versus-host to host-versus-graft clonal ratios in their allografts. Among recipient marrow samples, GvH clones were found; some appeared first in ileum or blood.

The repertoire was sequenced with immunoSEQ multiplex PCR; TCRdb's copy has only in-frame clones and lacks some. The top ten clones hold nearly 0.5% of a sample with tens of thousands of clones, roughly nine tenths of them seen once. The sequence was collected from a human donor who received an intestinal transplant. Material: unstimulated CD8+ T cells sorted from spleen or lymph node cells, obtained before intestinal transplant. The rearrangement joins TRBV4-1 to TRBJ2-2, with D maybe TRBD2 (5 bases). The CDR3 here is CASSQDPGPSPGEAGELFF. The DNA of the CDR3 is TGCGCCAGCAGCCAAGACCCCGGGCCCTCCCCCGGGGAAGCCGGGGAGCTGTTTTTT.